This section outlines one TCR beta chain sequence together with its context. The antigen is undetermined. Method: immunoSEQ multiplex PCR; TCRdb's copy keeps in-frame clones and lacks some. The table includes approximately 530,000 clones, about 96% detected once. V was clipped by 0 bases and J by 4 bases; unmatched bases: 1. CDR3 length: 15 residues. Germline V lookup: CDR1 SGHRS, CDR2 YFSETQ. This sample was included in a study of shared clonotypes between healthy human individuals. Turning to the study itself: Serving as donors were two women and a few men, whose ages spanned 18 to 49.

Broader study findings: Read depth was anticipated to influence clonotype sharing among donors. Against clonotypes common to all four donors, non-shared ones had lower generation probabilities.

CD45RA-negative memory and CD45RA+ naive subsets were split from the CD4+ cells. The sequenced sample was naive CD4+ T cells sorted from blood. Subset given: CD45RA+ positively selected. This TCR was sampled from a woman aged 25 to 39 in good health. The rearrangement joins TRBV5-1 to TRBJ2-3; 11 bases match TRBD2. The CDR3 region is CASSLELAGADTQYF. Here the CDR3 DNA reads TGCGCCAGCAGCTTGGAACTAGCGGGAGCAGATACGCAGTATTTT.